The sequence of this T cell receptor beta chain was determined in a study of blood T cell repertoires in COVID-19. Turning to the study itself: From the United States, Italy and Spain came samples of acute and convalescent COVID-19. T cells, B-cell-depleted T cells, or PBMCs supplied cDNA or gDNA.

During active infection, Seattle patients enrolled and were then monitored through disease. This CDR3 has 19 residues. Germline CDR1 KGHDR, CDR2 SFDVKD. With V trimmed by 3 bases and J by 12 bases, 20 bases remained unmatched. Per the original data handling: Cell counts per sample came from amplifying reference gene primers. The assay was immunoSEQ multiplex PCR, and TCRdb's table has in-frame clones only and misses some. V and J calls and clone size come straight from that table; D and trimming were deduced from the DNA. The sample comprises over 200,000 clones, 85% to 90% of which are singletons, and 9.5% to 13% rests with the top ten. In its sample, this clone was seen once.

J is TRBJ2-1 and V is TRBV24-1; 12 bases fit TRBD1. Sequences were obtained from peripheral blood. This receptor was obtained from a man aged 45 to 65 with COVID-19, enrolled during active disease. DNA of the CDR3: TGTGCCACCAGTGATCCGGGACAGGGGGCCTCTAGGGTAAGCCGGGGGCAGTTCTTC. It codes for CATSDPGQGASRVSRGQFF.